This T cell receptor (beta chain) was sequenced for a study of T cell responses to AZD1222 COVID-19 vaccine. Whole-study results and caveats: Seropositive at baseline were only a handful of AZD1222 recipients.

Trimming removed 4 bases from V and 4 bases from J, with 20 bases in between. The CDR3 runs 17 residues. Germline CDR1 and CDR2: SGHTA and FQGNSA. The data were produced by immunoSEQ multiplex PCR, yet TCRdb's version contains in-frame clones alone and is incomplete. Among 98,000 or so clones listed, 70% to 85% were seen once. This clone has only one observation. Antigen specificity is unknown. The chain combines TRBV7-2 with TRBJ2-1; D remains unclear. The sequencing here drew on peripheral blood, taken 28 days after the second AZD1222 dose. The sequence derives from an adult who received the AZD1222 COVID-19 vaccine. Here the CDR3 DNA reads TGTGCCAGCAGCTGGCGCTCAGCCCCTACGAAGTACAATGAGCAGTTCTTC. Translated, it gives CASSWRSAPTKYNEQFF. The whole variable domain, remainder taken from reference TRBV7-2 and TRBJ2-1, is GAGVSQSPSNKVTEKGKDVELRCDPISGHTALYWYRQSLGQGLEFLIYFQGNSAPDKSGLPSDRFSAERTGGSVSTLTIQRTQQEDSAVYLCASSWRSAPTKYNEQFFGPGTRLTVL.